This entry lists 19 T cell receptor beta chains sequenced from one sample in a study of blood T cell repertoires in COVID-19. Data came from immunoSEQ multiplex PCR; TCRdb stores just in-frame clones and leaves some out. The sample records roughly 65,000 clones, about 80% being singletons. The sample was peripheral blood. The receptor set was obtained from a human donor in a cohort sampled during active COVID-19.

The genes are TRBV28 and TRBJ2-2; no definite D call. Germline V gene lookup returns CDR1 MDHEN and CDR2 SYDVKM. The CDR3 is made up of 13 amino acids. V was cut by 5 bases and J by 0 bases, with 4 bases left in between. The CDR3 loop is CASSSANTGELFF. In nucleotides, the CDR3 is TGTGCCAGCAGTAGCGCGAACACCGGGGAGCTGTTTTTT.

The rearrangement uses TRBV19 and TRBJ2-1, with D possibly being TRBD2 (6 bases). V lost 6 bases, J lost 2 bases, and 14 bases lay in between. The CDR3 spans 15 residues. CDR1 is LNHDA and CDR2 is SQIVND in the germline V gene (reference sequence). The CDR3, as DNA: TGTGCCAGTAGCAGCCACGGGACTCCCTACAATGAGCAGTTCTTC. Amino acid sequence: CASSSHGTPYNEQFF.

V gene TRBV30 combines with J gene TRBJ2-7, with 9 bases lining up with TRBD1. V was pared by 2 bases and J by 4 bases, with 15 bases of the junction left unmatched. This CDR3 is 17 amino acids long. Per the germline V gene, CDR1 is GTSNPN and CDR2 is SVGIG (reference sequence). In DNA form, the CDR3 reads TGTGCCTGGAGTTCATCTACAGGGGGCCCTTTAGGGTACGAGCAGTACTTC. Amino acids: CAWSSSTGGPLGYEQYF.

The rearrangement uses TRBV25-1 and TRBJ1-3, with D possibly matching TRBD1 (6 bases). Trimming shortened V by 2 bases and J by 3 bases, and 17 bases separated the two germline ends. The CDR3 is 17 residues long. Germline loops: CDR1 MGHDK, CDR2 SYGVNS. CDR3: CASSEQRTEGLGNTIYF. The CDR3 coding sequence is TGTGCCAGCAGTGAACAGAGGACAGAGGGGCTTGGAAACACCATATATTTT. Drawing the rest from reference TRBV25-1 and TRBJ1-3, the complete variable domain is EADIYQTPRYLVIGTGKKITLECSQTMGHDKMYWYQQDPGMELHLIHYSYGVNSTEKGDLSSESTVSRIRTEHFPLTLESARPSHTSQYLCASSEQRTEGLGNTIYFGEGSWLTVV.

The chain uses TRBV5-1 and TRBJ2-1; tentatively, D is TRBD1 (6 bases). This CDR3 comprises 16 residues. Germline assignment: CDR1 SGHRS and CDR2 YFSETQ. V gave up 0 bases and J gave up 5 bases, with 15 bases separating them. CDR3 sequence (DNA): TGCGCCAGCAGCTTGGCCACAGGGTATGGCGACAATGAGCAGTTCTTC. Protein sequence: CASSLATGYGDNEQFF.

A few counts support this clone. The V gene is TRBV7-6, the J gene TRBJ2-7, with TRBD1 matching 7 bases. Trimming cost V 5 bases and J 1 base; bases outside gene matches: 5. CDR3 length: 14 residues. The germline V gene encodes CDR1 SGHVS and CDR2 FNYEAQ. The CDR3 loop reads CASSKRGPSYEQYF. CDR3 coding DNA: TGTGCCAGCAGCAAGAGGGGGCCTTCCTACGAGCAGTACTTC.

The chain recombines TRBV14 with TRBJ1-1; D call uncertain. Trimming pared 1 base from V and 7 bases from J, leaving 13 bases between. The CDR3 is 14 residues long. CDR1 SGHDN and CDR2 FVKESK come from the germline V gene. The CDR3, as DNA: TGTGCCAGCAGCCAAGTTTCCGGCCGGGGTGAAGCTTTCTTT. This translates into CASSQVSGRGEAFF. The whole variable domain, filled in from reference TRBV14 and TRBJ1-1, reads EAGVTQFPSHSVIEKGQTVTLRCDPISGHDNLYWYRRVMGKEIKFLLHFVKESKQDESGMPNNRFLAERTGGTYSTLKVQPAELEDSGVYFCASSQVSGRGEAFFGQGTRLTVV.

CDR3 sequence: CASSPPARGTGYTF. The CDR3 DNA is TGTGCCAGCAGTCCACCGGCCAGGGGTACTGGCTACACCTTC. The chain links TRBV28 to TRBJ1-2, with a tentative D call TRBD1 (6 bases). Germline V gene data show CDR1 as MDHEN and CDR2 as SYDVKM. The germline V and J ends were trimmed by 5 bases and 7 bases, with 17 bases remaining between them. The CDR3 covers 14 residues.

V and J are TRBV27 and TRBJ2-7, with 7 positions matching TRBD1. The germline gives CDR1 MNHEY, CDR2 SMNVEV (reference sequence). Trimming removed 4 bases from V and 3 bases from J; junction bases left unmatched: 3. CDR3 length: 13 residues. For the CDR3, the DNA is TGTGCCAGCAGTTCAACAGGGGACTACGAGCAGTACTTC. As protein: CASSSTGDYEQYF.

This clone was recorded a few times. The chain's CDR3 is CASRGIQAPGSAFF. CDR3 DNA sequence: TGTGCCAGCAGAGGGATACAGGCTCCCGGGTCGGCTTTCTTT. This sequence joins TRBV2 and TRBJ1-1, with a weak D call TRBD1 (5 bases). From germline, CDR1 is SNHLY and CDR2 FYNNEI. The CDR3 is made up of 14 amino acids. Trimming shortened V by 6 bases and J by 11 bases, and 22 bases separated the two germline ends.

V usage is TRBV21-1 and J usage is TRBJ2-4; TRBD2 is taken as the D call from the table, unchecked against the DNA. TRBV21-1 is a documented pseudogene. CDR3 size: 20 residues. CDR3 region: CASSKGASPPWGLAKNIQYF. CDR3 bases: TGTGCCAGCAGCAAAGGAGCGAGCCCCCCTTGGGGACTAGCCAAAAACATTCAGTACTTC.

This chain links TRBV5-4 with TRBJ2-7; 9 bases fit TRBD2. V shed 1 base and J 9 bases; nucleotides not matched to a gene: 8. The CDR3 runs to 14 residues. From germline, CDR1 is SGHNT and CDR2 YYREEE (reference sequence). The CDR3 DNA sequence: TGTGCCAGCAGCTTGTCTAGCGGGACCCCTGGGCAGTACTTC. Its protein product is CASSLSSGTPGQYF.

This chain links TRBV7-2 with TRBJ1-2; D remains unclear. The CDR3 length is 14 residues. From germline, CDR1 is SGHTA and CDR2 FQGNSA. V was trimmed by 1 base and J by 8 bases, leaving 14 bases between them. CDR3 protein: CASSLETISTGYTF. For the CDR3, the DNA is TGTGCCAGCAGCTTAGAAACGATCAGTACGGGCTACACCTTC.

CDR3 residues: CASSSPAGTNYGYTF. Written as DNA, the CDR3 is TGTGCCAGCAGTTCTCCGGCAGGAACTAACTATGGCTACACCTTC. The V call is TRBV6-5, the J call TRBJ1-2; D uncertain. The CDR3 loop spans 15 amino acids. The germline V and J ends were trimmed by 4 bases and 0 bases, with 12 bases remaining between them. Germline CDR1 reads MNHEY; CDR2 reads SVGAGI.

The CDR3 DNA follows: TGTGCCAGCTCGCCCGGGACAGACAATGAGCAGTTCTTC. It yields the protein CASSPGTDNEQFF. This chain uses TRBV18 with TRBJ2-1, with 7 positions matching TRBD1. CDR3 size: 13 residues. Trimming cost V 6 bases and J 5 bases; bases outside gene matches: 4. Germline V gene data show CDR1 as KGHSH and CDR2 as LQKENI.

The chain has TRBV6-2 or TRBV6-3 and TRBJ2-7, with TRBD2 matching over 12 bases. CDR3 length: 18 amino acids. V lost 4 bases and J lost 6; bases outside the gene matches: 16. In germline, CDR1 is MNHEY, CDR2 SVGEGT. CDR3 loop: CASSSPGLAGSIRGEQYF. The CDR3, as DNA: TGTGCCAGCAGTTCTCCGGGACTAGCGGGTTCAATCCGAGGCGAGCAGTACTTC.

V gene TRBV19 combines with J gene TRBJ1-5, with TRBD1 as a possible D gene (5 bases). V was trimmed by 6 bases and J by 7 bases, leaving 19 bases between them. Germline assignment: CDR1 LNHDA and CDR2 SQIVND (reference sequence). This CDR3 has 15 residues. The CDR3 DNA is TGTGCCAGTAGCATGATGGGGACGGCGGGGCAGCCCCAGCATTTT. Translating gives CASSMMGTAGQPQHF.

V and J are TRBV15 and TRBJ1-1; no firm D call. Trimming cost V 0 bases and J 8 bases, with 13 bases left between them. The CDR3 length is 14 residues. Germline CDR1 reads LNHNV; CDR2 reads YYDKDF (reference sequence). CDR3 residues: CATSREGGPREAFF. The CDR3 nucleotides read TGTGCCACCAGCAGAGAGGGAGGGCCGCGCGAAGCTTTCTTT.

This sequence joins TRBV24-1 and TRBJ2-3; 9 positions match TRBD1. The CDR3 consists of 16 residues. J gave up 5 bases and V 3 bases, and 8 bases lay outside the gene matches. From germline, CDR1 is KGHDR and CDR2 SFDVKD. For the CDR3, the DNA is TGTGCCACCAGTGATAGAACCGGGACAGGGAAAGATACGCAGTATTTT. Translated: CATSDRTGTGKDTQYF.